These T cell receptor beta chains were read from a single sample in a study of T cell responses to AZD1222 COVID-19 vaccine. Repertoires were generated with immunoSEQ multiplex PCR, while TCRdb's copy carries only in-frame clones and drops some. The sample includes 150,000 to 200,000 clones, around 92% of them seen just once. The sample in question was peripheral blood, obtained on day 0 of AZD1222 vaccination. Receptors originate from an adult in good health. The CDR3 runs from the conserved cysteine through the conserved F or W. D genes are given only for firm matches. A clone size is listed for some rows: how often the clone was seen (once, few, many), or a class if it is expanded.

>TRBJ2-3|TRBV6-5|NA|11|NA
TGTGCCAACCCAGGTGGGGATACGCAGTATTTT
CANPGGDTQYF
>TRBJ1-5|TRBV7-9|NA|15|NA
TGTGCCAGCAGCTTATCCGTGGGGATCAATCAGCCCCAGCATTTT
CASSLSVGINQPQHF
>TRBJ1-1|TRBV5-4|NA|16|NA
TGTGCCAGCACCCCCCCCGGACAGTTGGGCAACACTGAAGCTTTCTTT
CASTPPGQLGNTEAFF
>TRBJ1-2|TRBV6-6|NA|13|NA
TGTGCCAGCGGAAACACTTTAAGAGGGCTTAACACCTTC
CASGNTLRGLNTF
>TRBJ2-2|TRBV5-4|NA|13|NA
TGTGCCAGCAGCCATAGTAGGGCCGGGGAGCTGTTTTTT
CASSHSRAGELFF
>TRBJ2-2|TRBV7-7|NA|16|TRBD2
TGTGCCAGCAGCCCAGCGGGGGGGCGCGTCACCGGGGAGCTGTTTTTT
CASSPAGGRVTGELFF
>TRBJ2-7|TRBV4-1|NA|16|TRBD1
TGCGCCAGCAGCCAATACCCCCGGGACAGGGACTACGAGCAGTACTTC
CASSQYPRDRDYEQYF
>TRBJ1-5|TRBV7-8|NA|16|TRBD1
TGTGCCAGCAGCTTAGGTACGGGACAGGGGGTCCAGCCCCAGCATTTT
CASSLGTGQGVQPQHF
>TRBJ2-5|TRBV6-2/TRBV6-3|NA|16|NA
TGTGCCAGCAGTTACCCCCAGGGGCACGATCAAGAGACCCAGTACTTC
CASSYPQGHDQETQYF
>TRBJ2-6|TRBV3-1/TRBV3-2|NA|16|TRBD2
TGTGCCAGCAGCCAAGCCGGGACTAGCGGGGGTGCGGCCCTGACTTTC
CASSQAGTSGGAALTF
>TRBJ2-7|TRBV6-2/TRBV6-3|NA|14|NA
TGTGCCAGCAGTTACGGAGGGCAGGGGCGCGAGCAGTACTTC
CASSYGGQGREQYF
>TRBJ1-5|TRBV10-3|NA|16|NA
TGTGCCATCAGTGCGCACGGGCCGGACACGGGGCAGCCCCAGCATTTT
CAISAHGPDTGQPQHF
>TRBJ1-2|TRBV7-2|NA|14|NA
TGTGCCAGCAGTTCGGGACGGCACCTCTATGGCTACACCTTC
CASSSGRHLYGYTF
>TRBJ1-5|TRBV6-5|NA|13|NA
TGTGCCAGCAGTGACTCCAATAATCAGCCCCAGCATTTT
CASSDSNNQPQHF
>TRBJ1-5|TRBV3-1/TRBV3-2|NA|13|NA
TGTGCCAGCAGCTACAGGAGCAATCAGCCCCAGCATTTT
CASSYRSNQPQHF
>TRBJ2-1|TRBV9|NA|15|NA
TGTGCCAGCAGCGTAGGCTTTAAGGGGGACCATGAGCAGTTCTTC
CASSVGFKGDHEQFF
>TRBJ2-1|TRBV13|NA|21|TRBD2
TGTGCCAGCAGCTTACTCCGTATCAGGCTAGCGGGGGGACAAAGCTACAATGAGCAGTTCTTC
CASSLLRIRLAGGQSYNEQFF
>TRBJ2-3|TRBV7-8|NA|13|TRBD1
TGTGCCAGCAGCCGCGACAGGGCAGATACGCAGTATTTT
CASSRDRADTQYF
>TRBJ2-2|TRBV5-4|NA|15|TRBD2
TGTGCCACCAAGCTAGCGGGGGGGTTAGCCGGGGAGCTGTTTTTT
CATKLAGGLAGELFF
>TRBJ2-2|TRBV5-1|NA|13|NA
TGCGCCAGCAGCTTTGAAACCACCGGGGAGCTGTTTTTT
CASSFETTGELFF
>TRBJ2-2|TRBV4-1|NA|16|TRBD1
TGCGCCAGCAGCCCGCGGACAGGGGGGAACACCGGGGAGCTGTTTTTT
CASSPRTGGNTGELFF
>TRBJ2-7|TRBV4-1|NA|15|NA
TGCGCCAGCAGCCAGCGACCCCCCGAAGCACTCGAGCAGTACTTC
CASSQRPPEALEQYF
>TRBJ1-1|TRBV2|NA|14|NA
TGTGCCAGCGGCCGCGAGACAAGGAACACTGAAGCTTTCTTT
CASGRETRNTEAFF
>TRBJ1-3|TRBV28|NA|14|NA
TGTGCCAGCAGTGAGTCGCTCTCTGGAAACACCATATATTTT
CASSESLSGNTIYF
>TRBJ1-3|TRBV5-1|NA|16|NA
TGCGCCAGCAGCCCCGCGTCGGGGGACTCTGGAAACACCATATATTTT
CASSPASGDSGNTIYF
>TRBJ1-3|TRBV7-9|NA|13|NA
TGTGCCAGCAGCACTGGACAGGGAAACACCATATATTTT
CASSTGQGNTIYF
>TRBJ1-1|TRBV2|NA|14|NA
TGTGCCAGCAGACTTGAGGGGCGGGACACTGAAGCTTTCTTT
CASRLEGRDTEAFF
>TRBJ1-5|TRBV6-5|NA|15|TRBD1
TGTGCCAGCACCTGGACAGGGGATAGCAATCAGCCCCAGCATTTT
CASTWTGDSNQPQHF
>TRBJ1-1|TRBV7-8|NA|16|TRBD1
TGTGCCAGCAGCCCAGGACAGGGGGCGATGAACACTGAAGCTTTCTTT
CASSPGQGAMNTEAFF
>TRBJ1-2|TRBV15|NA|12|NA
TGTGCCACCAGCAGAGATGGCTATGGCTACACCTTC
CATSRDGYGYTF
>TRBJ2-2|TRBV27|NA|15|TRBD1
TGTGCCAGCAGTTTATCGAAGGCAGGGGGCCGGGAGCTGTTTTTT
CASSLSKAGGRELFF
>TRBJ2-1|TRBV28|once|16|TRBD2
TGTGCCAGCAGTTTTGACGGGGGGGCTTTAAGTGGTGAGCAGTTCTTC
CASSFDGGALSGEQFF
>TRBJ1-1|TRBV3-1/TRBV3-2|NA|12|NA
TGTGCCAGCAAACATTCGAACACTGAAGCTTTCTTT
CASKHSNTEAFF
>TRBJ1-1|TRBV15|few|15|NA
TGTGCCACCAGCGAAGCTCGGGGGATGAACACTGAAGCTTTCTTT
CATSEARGMNTEAFF
>TRBJ1-1|TRBV7-9|NA|13|NA
TGTGCCAGCAGCTATGTAGGGAACACTGAAGCTTTCTTT
CASSYVGNTEAFF
>TRBJ1-5|TRBV7-2|NA|17|TRBD1
TGTGCCAGCAGCTTACTTGGGGACAGGGAAGGCAATCAGCCCCAGCATTTT
CASSLLGDREGNQPQHF
>TRBJ1-1|TRBV3-1/TRBV3-2|NA|16|NA
TGTGCCAGCAGCCAAGATACAGGGAAGATGAGGGCTGAAGCTTTCTTT
CASSQDTGKMRAEAFF
>TRBJ1-2|TRBV28|few|15|NA
TGTGCCAGCAGTGTTGGGCAGGGGAGGGATTATGGCTACACCTTC
CASSVGQGRDYGYTF
>TRBJ1-4|TRBV7-2|NA|14|NA
TGTGCCAGCAGCTTAGGGGGGGCAGGGGAAAAACTGTTTTTT
CASSLGGAGEKLFF
>TRBJ1-2|TRBV19|NA|13|NA
TGTGCCAGTAGTATGTTAGGGTCCTATGGCTACACCTTC
CASSMLGSYGYTF
>TRBJ2-5|TRBV4-1|NA|14|NA
TGCGCCAGCAGCCTGGGCCTACAACAAGAGACCCAGTACTTC
CASSLGLQQETQYF
>TRBJ2-3|TRBV7-6|NA|15|TRBD2
TGTGCCAGCAGCTTAGGCGGGAGTAAGACAGATACGCAGTATTTT
CASSLGGSKTDTQYF
>TRBJ1-2|TRBV6-6|NA|12|TRBD1
TGTGCCAGCACTTCGACAGGGGGCGGCTACACCTTC
CASTSTGGGYTF
>TRBJ2-7|TRBV29-1|NA|11|NA
TGCAGCGGGCTAGGGCTGGACGAGCAGTACTTC
CSGLGLDEQYF
>TRBJ1-6|TRBV6-5|few|14|NA
TGTGCCAGCAAGACAGACTTTTATAATTCACCCCTCCACTTT
CASKTDFYNSPLHF
>TRBJ2-1|TRBV7-8|NA|16|TRBD1
TGTGCCAGCAGCTTACGACAGGGGTCGAGTATTGGTGAGCAGTTCTTC
CASSLRQGSSIGEQFF
>TRBJ1-3|TRBV3-1/TRBV3-2|NA|13|NA
TGTGCCAGCAGCCACCGGATAGTAAACACCATATATTTT
CASSHRIVNTIYF
>TRBJ2-1|TRBV28|NA|15|TRBD1
TGTGCCAGCGGTGCCGTGGGACAGGGGGTGGATGAGCAGTTCTTC
CASGAVGQGVDEQFF
>TRBJ2-3|TRBV10-3|NA|13|TRBD1
TGTGCCAACTCGGACAGGGATGGGGATACGCAGTATTTT
CANSDRDGDTQYF
>TRBJ1-4|TRBV12-5|NA|15|NA
TGTGCTAGTGGTTCAGGTGGGACTCTTAATGAAAAACTGTTTTTT
CASGSGGTLNEKLFF
>TRBJ2-5|TRBV3-1/TRBV3-2|NA|12|NA
TGTGCCAGCAGCCAAGTAGGACAGACCCAGTACTTC
CASSQVGQTQYF
>TRBJ2-7|TRBV19|NA|15|TRBD1
TGTGCCAGTAGTATTACTGGGACAGGTACCTACGAGCAGTACTTC
CASSITGTGTYEQYF
>TRBJ1-2|TRBV6-5|NA|13|NA
TGTGCCATCTTCAATGGAGGCTCTGGGGGCTACACCTTC
CAIFNGGSGGYTF
>TRBJ1-2|TRBV5-6|few|13|NA
TGTGCCAGCAGCTGGGGACGGAGCTATGGCTACACCTTC
CASSWGRSYGYTF
>TRBJ2-7|TRBV19|once|17|TRBD1
TGTGCCAGTAGTATAAAAACAGGAGGACAGGGGTCCTACGAGCAGTACTTC
CASSIKTGGQGSYEQYF
>TRBJ2-3|TRBV24-1|NA|15|TRBD1
TGTGCCACCAGTGACAGGGACAGAGTCACAGATACGCAGTATTTT
CATSDRDRVTDTQYF
>TRBJ2-7|TRBV28|NA|13|NA
TGTGCCAGCAGTCCCGGGTTCGCCTACGAGCAGTACTTC
CASSPGFAYEQYF